A selection of T cell receptor beta chains follows, all from one sample in a study of CD8+ T cells in alopecia areata. Here immunoSEQ multiplex PCR was the method, and the copy in TCRdb shows in-frame clones only, minus some. The sample has 150,000 or so clones, 45% to 60% seen once. The sequences come from CD8+ T cells sorted from blood, collected at week 0. The receptor set was obtained from a human donor with alopecia areata. CDR3s include the opening cysteine and the closing phenylalanine or tryptophan. Fields, in order: D gene, clone size, V gene, J gene, CDR3 protein, CDR3 DNA. A D gene is named only where the DNA matches it firmly. Expanded clones get a size class; other rows say once, few or many, or leave the size out.

d_call: TRBD1
clone_size: few
v_call: TRBV7-9
j_call: TRBJ2-7
cdr3_aa: CASSSLSDRVYEQYF
cdr3_nt: TGTGCCAGCAGCTCCTTGAGCGACAGGGTCTACGAGCAGTACTTC

d_call: .
clone_size: .
v_call: TRBV29-1
j_call: TRBJ2-3
cdr3_aa: CSVFMTDTQYF
cdr3_nt: TGCAGCGTCTTTATGACAGATACGCAGTATTTT

d_call: .
clone_size: .
v_call: TRBV27
j_call: TRBJ2-3
cdr3_aa: CASSYNGAHSTDTQYF
cdr3_nt: TGTGCCAGCAGCTACAATGGAGCCCATAGCACAGATACGCAGTATTTT

d_call: .
clone_size: .
v_call: TRBV30
j_call: TRBJ2-1
cdr3_aa: CAWSVAYGEQFF
cdr3_nt: TGTGCCTGGAGTGTTGCGTACGGTGAGCAGTTCTTC

d_call: TRBD2
clone_size: .
v_call: TRBV5-6
j_call: TRBJ2-1
cdr3_aa: CASSPGLAGNEQFF
cdr3_nt: TGTGCCAGCAGCCCGGGACTAGCGGGCAATGAGCAGTTCTTC

d_call: .
clone_size: .
v_call: TRBV2
j_call: TRBJ2-3
cdr3_aa: CASSERGPDTQYF
cdr3_nt: TGTGCCAGCAGTGAACGGGGCCCAGATACGCAGTATTTT

d_call: .
clone_size: .
v_call: TRBV5-1
j_call: TRBJ1-5
cdr3_aa: CASSLTGNQPQHF
cdr3_nt: TGCGCCAGCAGCTTGACAGGGAATCAGCCCCAGCATTTT

d_call: .
clone_size: .
v_call: TRBV9
j_call: TRBJ2-1
cdr3_aa: CASSVEGGRRNEQFF
cdr3_nt: TGTGCCAGCAGCGTAGAGGGGGGCCGTAGGAATGAGCAGTTCTTC

d_call: .
clone_size: .
v_call: TRBV11-3
j_call: TRBJ2-1
cdr3_aa: CASSLTPTINEQFF
cdr3_nt: TGTGCCAGCAGCTTAACTCCGACTATCAATGAGCAGTTCTTC

d_call: TRBD1
clone_size: few
v_call: TRBV2
j_call: TRBJ1-1
cdr3_aa: CASSLDRGAVNTEAFF
cdr3_nt: TGTGCCAGCAGTTTGGACAGGGGCGCGGTGAACACTGAAGCTTTCTTT

d_call: .
clone_size: .
v_call: TRBV25-1
j_call: TRBJ2-7
cdr3_aa: CASSEYGGGDEQYF
cdr3_nt: TGTGCCAGCAGTGAATATGGAGGGGGAGACGAGCAGTACTTC

d_call: .
clone_size: few
v_call: TRBV29-1
j_call: TRBJ1-2
cdr3_aa: CSVYRDGYTF
cdr3_nt: TGCAGCGTGTACAGGGATGGCTACACCTTC

d_call: .
clone_size: .
v_call: TRBV9
j_call: TRBJ1-1
cdr3_aa: CASSEQGRAEAFF
cdr3_nt: TGTGCCAGCAGCGAACAGGGAAGGGCTGAAGCTTTCTTT

d_call: TRBD2
clone_size: .
v_call: TRBV2
j_call: TRBJ2-2
cdr3_aa: CASIPGTNPITGELFF
cdr3_nt: TGTGCCAGCATCCCCGGGACTAACCCGATCACCGGGGAGCTGTTTTTT